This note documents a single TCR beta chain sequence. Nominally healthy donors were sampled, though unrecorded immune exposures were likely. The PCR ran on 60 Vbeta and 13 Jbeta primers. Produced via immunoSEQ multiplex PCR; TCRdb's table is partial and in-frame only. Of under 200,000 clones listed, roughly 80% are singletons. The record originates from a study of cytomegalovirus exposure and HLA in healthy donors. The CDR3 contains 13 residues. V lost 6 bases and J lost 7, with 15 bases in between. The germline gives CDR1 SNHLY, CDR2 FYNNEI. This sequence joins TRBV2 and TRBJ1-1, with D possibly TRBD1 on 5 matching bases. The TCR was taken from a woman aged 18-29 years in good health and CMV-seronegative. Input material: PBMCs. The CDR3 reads CASSPSGGGEAFF. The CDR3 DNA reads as TGTGCCAGCAGCCCCTCCGGCGGGGGTGAAGCTTTCTTT.